The 9 T cell receptor beta chains below all came from one sample that was sequenced in a study of PD-1 blockade in classical Hodgkin lymphoma (TCRdb year 2020). The time point label here, explained by the study, means: cycle 1 day 1 (C1D1), immediately before nivolumab initiation. Every trial patient had relapsed after autologous stem cell transplantation, and cohorts A, B and C differed in prior brentuximab vedotin exposure. To prepare the library, the immunoSEQ multiplex PCR assay was applied. TCRdb limited this immuneACCESS table to in-frame rearrangements with V and J called. A share of clones is missing; checked studies link under half to unresolved V genes, and the rest is unexplained. This sample is represented by 55,000 to 75,000 clones; 85% to 95% of them were singletons. Over 6.5% of the sample comes from the top ten. The source was peripheral blood mononuclear cells (PBMCs), collected at baseline. Receptor source: a human donor with classical Hodgkin lymphoma.

This clone was seen just once. The chain combines TRBV14 with TRBJ2-7; the D gene is possibly TRBD2 (7 bases). CDR1 and CDR2 (germline): SGHDN, FVKESK. CDR3 length: 14 residues. V was trimmed by 2 bases and J by 5 bases, leaving 13 bases between them. The CDR3 nucleotides are TGTGCCAGCAGCCAAAGGGGGGGCAAAGACGAGCAGTACTTC. This codes for CASSQRGGKDEQYF.

J is TRBJ2-3 and V is TRBV5-1; D may be TRBD2 (6 bases). The V end was cut by 0 bases, the J end by 1 base, with 9 bases between. There are 15 residues in the CDR3. CDR1 is SGHRS, CDR2 YFSETQ, per germline. This chain's CDR3 is CASSLGRGGTDTQYF. CDR3 bases: TGCGCCAGCAGCTTGGGGCGCGGGGGCACAGATACGCAGTATTTT.

This chain connects TRBV2 to TRBJ2-1; 10 bases align to TRBD2. Trimming cost V 7 bases and J 3 bases; bases outside gene matches: 6. This CDR3 spans 15 amino acids. Germline lookup yields CDR1 SNHLY and CDR2 FYNNEI. CDR3 residues: CASTGTSGNYNEQFF. In nucleotides, the CDR3 is TGTGCCAGCACGGGTACTAGCGGGAACTACAATGAGCAGTTCTTC.

This clone was observed a handful of times. V usage is TRBV4-1 and J usage is TRBJ2-7; D possibly uses TRBD1 or TRBD2 (6 bases each). Germline values: CDR1 MGHRA, CDR2 YSYEKL. The CDR3 length is 14 residues. Trimming removed 4 bases at V and 0 bases at J, with 10 bases between. In nucleotides, the CDR3 is TGCGCCAGCAGCCCGGGGGCCGACTCCTACGAGCAGTACTTC. Its protein product is CASSPGADSYEQYF.

This clone showed up just once. The chain is built from TRBV11-2 and TRBJ1-1; the D gene is possibly TRBD1 (5 bases). This CDR3 spans 13 amino acids. Germline V lookup: CDR1 SGHAT, CDR2 FQNNGV. V was shortened by 5 bases and J by 8 bases, with 15 bases between the two germline ends. CDR3 in amino acids: CASSRGGTYEAFF. The DNA of the CDR3 is TGTGCCAGCAGCCGTGGAGGGACCTACGAAGCTTTCTTT. The full variable domain, with the rest looked up from reference TRBV11-2 and TRBJ1-1, is EAGVAQSPRYKIIEKRQSVAFWCNPISGHATLYWYQQILGQGPKLLIQFQNNGVVDDSQLPKDRFSAERLKGVDSTLKIQPAKLEDSAVYLCASSRGGTYEAFFGQGTRLTVV.

This clone was counted once. The V gene is TRBV19, the J gene TRBJ2-5, with TRBD1 as a possible D gene (5 bases). Germline CDR1 and CDR2: LNHDA and SQIVND (reference sequence). V lost 1 base, J lost 3 bases, and 21 bases lay in between. CDR3 length: 18 residues. The CDR3 loop reads CASSIVGFGAGSKETQYF. DNA of the CDR3: TGTGCCAGTAGTATAGTCGGATTTGGGGCTGGATCCAAAGAGACCCAGTACTTC.

The chain uses TRBV5-1 and TRBJ2-7; unclear D gene. CDR1 SGHRS and CDR2 YFSETQ come from the germline V gene. Trimming removed 3 bases from V and 0 bases from J, with 4 bases in between. CDR3 length: 12 amino acids. DNA for the CDR3: TGCGCCAGCAGCTCTTCCTCCTACGAGCAGTACTTC. Translating it yields CASSSSSYEQYF.

This clone was seen only once. The chain has TRBV5-4 and TRBJ1-6; 9 bases agree with TRBD1. V was pared by 1 base and J by 8 bases, with 4 bases of the junction left unmatched. Germline values: CDR1 SGHNT, CDR2 YYREEE (reference sequence). This CDR3 comprises 15 residues. This CDR3 is CASSLRWTGDSPLHF. CDR3 coding DNA: TGTGCCAGCAGCTTGAGGTGGACAGGGGATTCACCCCTCCACTTT.

This clone was counted a few times. V gene TRBV18 combines with J gene TRBJ2-3; D call uncertain. CDR3 size: 16 residues. Germline V gene data show CDR1 as KGHSH and CDR2 as LQKENI. V was clipped by 5 bases and J by 0 bases, with 15 bases between them. CDR3: CASSTGAVPSTDTQYF. CDR3 in DNA: TGTGCCAGCTCAACGGGTGCGGTTCCTAGCACAGATACGCAGTATTTT.